Here is one T cell receptor beta chain with its context. Its antigen has not been determined. Base qualities are not recorded, but no much larger clone differs from it by a single base. These data come from a study of T cell responses to AZD1222 COVID-19 vaccine (dated by TCRdb to about 2021). The study in broad terms: AZD1222 recipients whose second dose came at about 4 weeks and those whose second dose came at about 12 weeks were combined into one group, since spike-specific TCR depth and breadth did not differ between the two schedules. TCR sequencing covered some 240 trial participants: 200 to 220 given two doses of AZD1222 and 26 given two doses of MenACWY control vaccine. Trial participants were enrolled into age subgroups of 18-55, 56-69 and 70-plus years, which contained approximately 150, 28 and 58 TCR-sequenced participants, respectively. Summary of the overall study and its limitations: Conclusions about previously exposed vaccinees were limited because only six or seven AZD1222 recipients were SARS-CoV-2 seropositive at baseline. In the small 56-69-year group, the increase in depth fell short of significance, most likely because of low power. Epitopes outside the regions mutated in the B.1.351 and B.1.1.7 variants were reportedly recognized by nearly half of the unique spike-specific TCRs. Vaccine-associated CD4 TCRs spanned the whole spike protein, with dominant responses in regions 160-218 and 743-854. Because no samples from the day 14 peak response were available, repertoires could be characterized only after the peak T cell response. Participants were mostly white British, with more females than males. The authors suggested clonal diversity may have been underestimated. A significant rise in spike-specific TCR breadth and depth was observed after two AZD1222 doses relative to day 0 and relative to MenACWY recipients.

The CDR3 regions of human TCRbeta chains were analyzed by immunosequencing. The published analysis was carried out like this. TCRs in the repertoires were matched against a reference library of SARS-CoV-2-specific TCRs that had been generated with the MIRA antigen-specificity platform. Breadth meant the fraction of unique TCRs that were SARS-CoV-2-associated, whereas depth meant the fraction of total T cells that were SARS-CoV-2-associated. Using the MIRA data, each spike-specific TCR was mapped to the spike region that the TCR reacts to and placed in a CD4 or CD8 class. Log10-transformed breadth and depth values were compared by one-way ANOVA with Sidak's multiple comparisons tests. TCRdb stores this immuneACCESS table with in-frame sequences only. Part of the clones is absent; in the studies checked, under half of the shortfall reflects unresolved V genes, and no reason is known for the rest. The V and J calls and clone size are taken from that table; D and trimming were inferred from the DNA. The table for this sample lists about 190,000 clones; roughly 91% of them were counted only once. The biggest ten clones account for roughly 0.98% of the sample.

From a lookup of the germline V gene (reference sequence), CDR1 and CDR2 are SEHNR and FQNEAQ. The CDR3 covers 14 residues, taking in both the cysteine and the phenylalanine. The sequence is cut down to CDR3 DNA, 42 bases in frame from base 1. Trimming takes 5 bases off V and 4 bases off J; junction bases not matched to a gene: 5. According to the study, the label for this sample's time point signals: baseline before first vaccination. Vaccinee samples came from UK trials COV001 and COV002, including a single-blind randomized controlled phase 2/3 trial of AZD1222 (ChAdOx1 nCoV-19) in healthy adults. Trial participant PBMC samples were collected at day 0 and day 28 after the second dose for TCRbeta chain sequencing.

The sequence came from an adult in good health. The chain is encoded by TRBV7-9 joined to TRBJ2-1; TRBD1 fits 7 bases in the junction. Here the sequenced sample was peripheral blood, taken on day 0 of AZD1222 vaccination. The DNA sequence reads TGTGCCAGCAGCCGGACAGGCGAGTACAATGAGCAGTTCTTC. This sequence encodes CASSRTGEYNEQFF.